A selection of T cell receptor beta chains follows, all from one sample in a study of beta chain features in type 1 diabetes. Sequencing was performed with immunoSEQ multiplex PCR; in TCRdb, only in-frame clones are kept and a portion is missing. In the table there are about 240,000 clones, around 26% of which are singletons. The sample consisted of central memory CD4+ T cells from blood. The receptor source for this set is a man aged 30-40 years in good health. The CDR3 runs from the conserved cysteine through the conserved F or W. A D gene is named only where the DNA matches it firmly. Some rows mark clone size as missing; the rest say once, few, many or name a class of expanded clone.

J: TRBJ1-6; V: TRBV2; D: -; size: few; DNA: TGTGCCAGCAACCGACAGGAGGATTCACCCCTCCACTTT; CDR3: CASNRQEDSPLHF
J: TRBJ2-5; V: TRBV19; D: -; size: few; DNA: TGTGCCAGTAGTATTGGAGGTTATGAGACCCAGTACTTC; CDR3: CASSIGGYETQYF
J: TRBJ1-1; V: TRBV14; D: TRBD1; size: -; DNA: TGTGCCAGCAGCGTCCGGACAGGGTTTGTGAACACTGAAGCTTTCTTT; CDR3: CASSVRTGFVNTEAFF
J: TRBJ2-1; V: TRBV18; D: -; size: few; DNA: TGTGCCAGCGCACCTAGCCAAGGCTACAATGAGCAGTTCTTC; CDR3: CASAPSQGYNEQFF
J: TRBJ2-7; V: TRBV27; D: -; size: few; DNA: TGTGCCAGCAGGCACTCAGGGAGCCACGAGCAGTACTTC; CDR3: CASRHSGSHEQYF
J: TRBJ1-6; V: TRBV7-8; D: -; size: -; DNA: TGTGCCAGCAGCTTGGCGGGTAATTCACCCCTCCACTTT; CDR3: CASSLAGNSPLHF
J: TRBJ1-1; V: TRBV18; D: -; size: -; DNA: TGTGCCAGCTCACCCGAATTGCAGAACACTGAAGCTTTCTTT; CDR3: CASSPELQNTEAFF
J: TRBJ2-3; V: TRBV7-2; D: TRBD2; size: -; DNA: TGTGCCAGCAGCCCAAGGTACGGCAGCGGGGTCCCGAATACGCAGTATTTT; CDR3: CASSPRYGSGVPNTQYF
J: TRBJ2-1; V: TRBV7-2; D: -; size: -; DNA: TGTGCCAGCAGCTTAAGGGTACAAGCCTACAATGAGCAGTTCTTC; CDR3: CASSLRVQAYNEQFF
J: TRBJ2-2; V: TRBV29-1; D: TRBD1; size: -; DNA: TGCAGCGTTGTGTATGCCAGGGACAGCTACACCGGGGAGCTGTTTTTT; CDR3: CSVVYARDSYTGELFF
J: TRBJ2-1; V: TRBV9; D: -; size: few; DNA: TGTGCCAGCAGCGTGGACCGAAGTGCGATCAATGAGCAGTTCTTC; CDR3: CASSVDRSAINEQFF
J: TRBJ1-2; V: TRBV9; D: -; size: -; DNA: TGTGCCAGCAGCGTAGGTAGGGGATACTATGGCTACACCTTC; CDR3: CASSVGRGYYGYTF
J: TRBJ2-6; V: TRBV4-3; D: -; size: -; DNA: TGCGCCAGCAGCCAAGATTTGGGGCAGGGGTCCGCGGGGGCCAACGTCCTGACTTTC; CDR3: CASSQDLGQGSAGANVLTF
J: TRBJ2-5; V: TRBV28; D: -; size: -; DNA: TGTGCCAGCAGTTTCCCCCAAGGAGGAGTACAAGAGACCCAGTACTTC; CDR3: CASSFPQGGVQETQYF
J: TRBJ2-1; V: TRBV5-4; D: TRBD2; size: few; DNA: TGTGCCAGCAGCACCCTAGCGGGAGAGACCTACAATGAGCAGTTCTTC; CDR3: CASSTLAGETYNEQFF
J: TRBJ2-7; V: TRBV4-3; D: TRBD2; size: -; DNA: TGCGCCAGCAGCCAGGGCGGGAGCTCCTACGAGCAGTACTTC; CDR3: CASSQGGSSYEQYF
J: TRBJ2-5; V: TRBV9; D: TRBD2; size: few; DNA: TGTGCCAGCAGCTTAGAGGGTAGCGGGAGCTTGGAGACCCAGTACTTC; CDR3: CASSLEGSGSLETQYF
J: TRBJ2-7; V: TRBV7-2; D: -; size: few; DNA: TGTGCCAGCAGCTTTCAAGTCGAAGGTGAGCAGTACTTC; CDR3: CASSFQVEGEQYF
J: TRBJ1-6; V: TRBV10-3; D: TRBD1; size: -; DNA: TGTGCCATCAGTGTACAGGGGGATTCACCCCTCCACTTT; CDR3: CAISVQGDSPLHF
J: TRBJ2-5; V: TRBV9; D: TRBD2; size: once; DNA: TGTGCCAGCAGCGTAGGGACTAGCGGGGGGACCCAAGAGACCCAGTACTTC; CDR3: CASSVGTSGGTQETQYF
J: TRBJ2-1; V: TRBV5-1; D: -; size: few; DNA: TGCGCCAGCAGCTTCGAGCTTGGGATAGGGCTCAATGAGCAGTTCTTC; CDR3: CASSFELGIGLNEQFF
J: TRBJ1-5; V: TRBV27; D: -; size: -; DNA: TGTGCCAGCAGTTTAGCAGGGATTCAGCCCCAGCATTTT; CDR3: CASSLAGIQPQHF
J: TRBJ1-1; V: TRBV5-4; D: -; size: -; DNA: TGTGCCAGCAGCTTGGACACGCTGAACACTGAAGCTTTCTTT; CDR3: CASSLDTLNTEAFF
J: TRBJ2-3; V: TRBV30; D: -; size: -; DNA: TGTGCCTGGAGTGGGAAAGGGTCTTCAGATACGCAGTATTTT; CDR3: CAWSGKGSSDTQYF
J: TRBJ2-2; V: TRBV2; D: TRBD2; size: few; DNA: TGTGCCAGCATCCACCGGGAGGGCACCGGGGAGCTGTTTTTT; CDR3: CASIHREGTGELFF
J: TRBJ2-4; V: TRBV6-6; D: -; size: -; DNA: TGTGCCAGCAGTTACTCTTCGTCCGCCAAAAACATTCAGTACTTC; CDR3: CASSYSSSAKNIQYF
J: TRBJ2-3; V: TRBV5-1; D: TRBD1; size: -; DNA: TGCGCCAGCAGCCCACGACAGGGCCCAGATACGCAGTATTTT; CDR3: CASSPRQGPDTQYF
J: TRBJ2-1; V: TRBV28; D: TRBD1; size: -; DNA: TGTGCCAGCAGTCTACCTGGACAGGGCAATGAGCAGTTCTTC; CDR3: CASSLPGQGNEQFF
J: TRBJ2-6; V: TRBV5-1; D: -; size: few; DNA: TGCGCCAGCAGCTTGTTAGGGGCCGAGGGGTCGTCTGGGGCCAACGTCCTGACTTTC; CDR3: CASSLLGAEGSSGANVLTF
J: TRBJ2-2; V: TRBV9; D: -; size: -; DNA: TGTGCCAGCAGCGTAGGGGCTAGACACACGAACGGGGAGCTGTTTTTT; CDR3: CASSVGARHTNGELFF
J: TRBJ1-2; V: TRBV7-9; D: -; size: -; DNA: TGTGCCAGCAGCTTAGCAGGGCAGGACTATGGCTACACCTTC; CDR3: CASSLAGQDYGYTF
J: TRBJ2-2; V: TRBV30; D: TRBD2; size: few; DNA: TGTGCCTGGAGTGTAAGCCCTAGCGGGAGGGCCGGGGAGCTGTTTTTT; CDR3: CAWSVSPSGRAGELFF
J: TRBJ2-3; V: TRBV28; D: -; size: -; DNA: TGTGCCAGCAGTCTAAGCGGAACGAAACCTTCCACAGATACGCAGTATTTT; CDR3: CASSLSGTKPSTDTQYF
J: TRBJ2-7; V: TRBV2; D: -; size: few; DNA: TGTGCCAGCAGTCCAGCAGTAGGTGACTACGAGCAGTACTTC; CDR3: CASSPAVGDYEQYF
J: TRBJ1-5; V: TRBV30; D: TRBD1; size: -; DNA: TGTGCATGGGACAGGGGGCTGAATCAGCCCCAGCATTTT; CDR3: CAWDRGLNQPQHF
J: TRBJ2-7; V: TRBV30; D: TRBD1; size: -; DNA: TGTGCCTGGAAGGGACAGTTGCCCTCCTACGAGCAGTACTTC; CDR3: CAWKGQLPSYEQYF
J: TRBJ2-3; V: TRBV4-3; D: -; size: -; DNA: TGCGCCAGCAGCCAAGCTCCAGGGGTAGATACGCAGTATTTT; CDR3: CASSQAPGVDTQYF
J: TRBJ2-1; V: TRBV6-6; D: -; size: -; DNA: TGTGCCAGCAGCTTCAGCGGCCCCTCCTACAATGAGCAGTTCTTC; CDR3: CASSFSGPSYNEQFF
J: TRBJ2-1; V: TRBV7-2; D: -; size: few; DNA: TGTGCCAGCAGCTTAAATCTAGGTAATGAGCAGTTCTTC; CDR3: CASSLNLGNEQFF
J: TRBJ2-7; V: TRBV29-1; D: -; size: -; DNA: TGCAGCGTTGTTGTGATAGGGGACAAGAAAGGCGAGCAGTACTTC; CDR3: CSVVVIGDKKGEQYF
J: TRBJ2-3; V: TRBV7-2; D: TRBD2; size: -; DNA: TGTGCCAGCAGCTTATCGGTAGCGGGAGCGAATACGCAGTATTTT; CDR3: CASSLSVAGANTQYF
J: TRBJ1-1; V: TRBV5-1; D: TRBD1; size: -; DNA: TGCGCCAGCAGCCCCTGGACAGGGGCGAACACTGAAGCTTTCTTT; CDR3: CASSPWTGANTEAFF